The T cell receptor beta chain under discussion was sequenced for a study of blood T cell repertoires in COVID-19. Original processing notes: Reference gene primer amplification yielded estimated nucleated cell counts. Measured with immunoSEQ multiplex PCR; TCRdb has only the in-frame clones, and not every one. D and trimming come from the DNA, and the V and J calls and clone size come from that table. The data contain roughly 190,000 clones, 60% to 85% of them singletons. Germline V gene data show CDR1 as LGHNA and CDR2 as YSLEER. The CDR3 totals 17 residues. V was clipped by 0 bases and J by 6 bases, with 20 bases between them.

The chain combines TRBV4-3 with TRBJ1-2; D possibly corresponds to TRBD1 (5 bases). The sequence derives from a woman aged 50 to 60 with active or convalescent COVID-19. Sequencing was done on a sample of peripheral blood. The CDR3 region has the DNA TGCGCCAGCAGCCAAGATCTGGGGGAGGCTATTTTCAATGGCTACACCTTC. Protein sequence: CASSQDLGEAIFNGYTF.